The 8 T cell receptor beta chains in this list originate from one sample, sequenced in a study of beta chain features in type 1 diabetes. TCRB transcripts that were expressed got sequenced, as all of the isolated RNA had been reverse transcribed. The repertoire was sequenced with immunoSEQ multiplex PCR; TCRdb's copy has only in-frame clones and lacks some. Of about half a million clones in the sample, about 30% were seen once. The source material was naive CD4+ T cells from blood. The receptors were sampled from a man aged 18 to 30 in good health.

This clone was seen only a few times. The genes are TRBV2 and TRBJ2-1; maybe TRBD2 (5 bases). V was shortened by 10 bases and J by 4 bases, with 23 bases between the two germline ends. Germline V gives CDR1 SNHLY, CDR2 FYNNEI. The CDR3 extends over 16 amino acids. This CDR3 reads CATGPVGQAGYNEQFF. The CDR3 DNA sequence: TGTGCCACCGGACCCGTCGGTCAGGCGGGTTACAATGAGCAGTTCTTC.

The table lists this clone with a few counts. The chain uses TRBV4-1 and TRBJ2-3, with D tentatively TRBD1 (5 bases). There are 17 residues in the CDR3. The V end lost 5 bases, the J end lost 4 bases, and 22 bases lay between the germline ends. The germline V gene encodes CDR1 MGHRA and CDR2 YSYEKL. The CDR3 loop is CASSSDPGHLNPDTQYF. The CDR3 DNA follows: TGCGCCAGCAGCTCAGACCCCGGACACCTAAATCCAGATACGCAGTATTTT.

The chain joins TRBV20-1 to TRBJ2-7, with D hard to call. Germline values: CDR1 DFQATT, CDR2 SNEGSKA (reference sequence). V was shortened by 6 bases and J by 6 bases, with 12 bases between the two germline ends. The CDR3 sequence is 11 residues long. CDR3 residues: CSASLASEQYF. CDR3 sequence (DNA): TGCAGTGCGTCTTTAGCCTCCGAGCAGTACTTC.

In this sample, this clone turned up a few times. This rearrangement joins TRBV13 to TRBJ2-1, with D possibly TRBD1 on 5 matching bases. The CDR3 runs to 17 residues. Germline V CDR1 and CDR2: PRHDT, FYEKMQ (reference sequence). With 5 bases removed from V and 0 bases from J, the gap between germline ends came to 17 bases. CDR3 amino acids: CASSLPPTASSYNEQFF. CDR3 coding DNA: TGTGCCAGCAGCCTACCCCCGACAGCCAGCTCCTACAATGAGCAGTTCTTC.

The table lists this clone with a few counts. CDR3 nucleotide sequence: TGTGCCTGGACCAGTACGACCATCTCCTACGAGCAGTACTTC. As protein: CAWTSTTISYEQYF. The chain joins TRBV30 to TRBJ2-7; D unresolved. V was shortened by 4 bases and J by 0 bases, with 13 bases between the two germline ends. Looked up from germline, CDR1 is GTSNPN and CDR2 is SVGIG (reference sequence). This CDR3 region has 14 residues.

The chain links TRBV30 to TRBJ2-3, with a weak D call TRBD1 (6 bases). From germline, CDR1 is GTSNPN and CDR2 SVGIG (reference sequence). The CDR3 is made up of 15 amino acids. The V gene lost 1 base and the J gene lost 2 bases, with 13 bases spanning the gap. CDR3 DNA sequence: TGTGCCTGGAGTGGGGGGCAGGGTGTCACAGATACGCAGTATTTT. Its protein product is CAWSGGQGVTDTQYF.

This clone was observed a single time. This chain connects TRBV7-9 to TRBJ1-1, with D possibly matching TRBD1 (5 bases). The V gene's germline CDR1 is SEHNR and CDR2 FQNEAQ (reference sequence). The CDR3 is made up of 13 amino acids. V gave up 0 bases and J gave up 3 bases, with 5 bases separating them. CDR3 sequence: CASSLAGHTEAFF. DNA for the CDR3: TGTGCCAGCAGCTTAGCGGGACACACTGAAGCTTTCTTT.

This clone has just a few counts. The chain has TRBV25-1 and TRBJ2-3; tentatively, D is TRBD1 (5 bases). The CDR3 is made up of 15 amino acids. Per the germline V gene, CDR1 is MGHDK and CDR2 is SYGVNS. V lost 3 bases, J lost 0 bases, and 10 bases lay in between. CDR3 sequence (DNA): TGTGCCAGCAGTGATCAAGGGGCTAGCACAGATACGCAGTATTTT. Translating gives CASSDQGASTDTQYF.